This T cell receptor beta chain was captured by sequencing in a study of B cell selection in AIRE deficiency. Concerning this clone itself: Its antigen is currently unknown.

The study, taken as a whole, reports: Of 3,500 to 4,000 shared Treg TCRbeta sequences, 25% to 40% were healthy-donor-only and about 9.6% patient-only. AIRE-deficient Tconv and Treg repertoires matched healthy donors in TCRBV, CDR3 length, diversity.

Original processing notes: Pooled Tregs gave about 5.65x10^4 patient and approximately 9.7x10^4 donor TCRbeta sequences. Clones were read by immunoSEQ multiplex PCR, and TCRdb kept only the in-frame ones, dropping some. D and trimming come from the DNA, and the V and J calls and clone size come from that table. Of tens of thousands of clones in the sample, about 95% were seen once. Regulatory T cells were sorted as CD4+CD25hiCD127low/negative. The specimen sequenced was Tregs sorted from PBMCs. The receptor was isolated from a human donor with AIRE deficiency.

CDR3 bases: TGTGCCTGTCTTGGGGCGCCGAACACCGGGGAGCTGTTTTTT. Translating gives CACLGAPNTGELFF. The chain joins TRBV30 to TRBJ2-2; the D gene is possibly TRBD1 (5 bases). V was shortened by 6 bases and J by 0 bases, with 11 bases between the two germline ends. CDR3 length: 14 amino acids. Germline assignment: CDR1 GTSNPN and CDR2 SVGIG (reference sequence).